This TCR beta chain was captured by sequencing in a study of blood T cell repertoires in COVID-19. Here immunoSEQ multiplex PCR was the method, and the copy in TCRdb shows in-frame clones only, minus some. The sample holds roughly 430,000 clones, roughly 90% seen once. The sequence came from a woman aged 40 to 50 with acute COVID-19. Sequenced sample: PBMCs or T cells enriched from blood (not recorded which).

This CDR3 reads CASSLSLTGYTEAFF. The CDR3 DNA follows: TGTGCCAGCAGCCTCAGTTTGACAGGGTACACTGAAGCTTTCTTT. J is TRBJ1-1 and V is TRBV21-1; TRBD1 is taken as the D call from the table, unchecked against the DNA. TRBV21-1 is a pseudogene. CDR3 length: 15 amino acids.